The clone carrying this TCR beta chain was detected many times. Its antigen is still unknown. The CDR3 covers 15 residues. V shed 5 bases, J shed 5 bases, and the junction held 11 bases outside the gene matches. CDR1 is MGHDK and CDR2 is SYGVNS in the germline V gene. Using unique molecular identifiers, the investigators prepared the TCRbeta library. In TCRdb, the PCR reads were re-called with MiXCR into one record per CDR3 protein. The table lists 200,000 to 250,000 distinct CDR3 sequences, 20% to 30% of them singletons. This sample is drawn from a study of T-cell reconstitution after alpha-beta-depleted transplantation in children. General observations from the study: By one year post-transplant, T-cell counts and diversity largely arose from T cells that were newly produced. Several hundred expanded graft clones reportedly were the source of alpha-beta T cells about two months after transplant. Several patients had high TCRbeta diversity at day 60; it came from surviving recipient T cells and thymic progenitors.

The clonotype was recovered from a girl aged 2 to 9 with Fanconi anemia, due to receive a stem cell transplant. The V gene is TRBV25-1, the J gene TRBJ1-1, with 7 bases matching TRBD1. This specimen was PBMCs, taken before TCRalphabeta/CD19-depleted stem cell transplant. CDR3 nucleotides: TGTGCCAGCAGTCAGATGGAGAGGGGGCAGACTGAAGCTTTCTTT. This sequence encodes CASSQMERGQTEAFF.